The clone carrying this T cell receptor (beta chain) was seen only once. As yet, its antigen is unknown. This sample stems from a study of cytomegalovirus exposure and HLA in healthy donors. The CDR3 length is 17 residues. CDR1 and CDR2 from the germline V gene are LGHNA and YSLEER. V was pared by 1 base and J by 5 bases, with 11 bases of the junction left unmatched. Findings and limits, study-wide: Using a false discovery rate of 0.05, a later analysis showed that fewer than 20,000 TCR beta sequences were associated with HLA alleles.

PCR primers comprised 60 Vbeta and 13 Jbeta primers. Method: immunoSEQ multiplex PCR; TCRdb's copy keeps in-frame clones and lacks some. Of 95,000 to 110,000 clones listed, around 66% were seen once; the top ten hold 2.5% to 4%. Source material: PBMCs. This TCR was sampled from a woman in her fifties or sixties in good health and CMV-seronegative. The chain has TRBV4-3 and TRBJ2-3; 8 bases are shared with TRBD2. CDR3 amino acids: CASSQGGGREGLDTQYF. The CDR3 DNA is TGCGCCAGCAGCCAAGGAGGGGGTCGGGAGGGGCTAGATACGCAGTATTTT.